These 28 T cell receptor beta chains originate from one sample sequenced in a study of cytomegalovirus exposure and HLA in healthy donors. The table came from immunoSEQ multiplex PCR; TCRdb's copy has only in-frame clones and leaves some out. The sample records more than 55,000 clones, 94% being singletons. The sample taken for sequencing was PBMCs. The receptors derive from a woman between 18 and 29 years old in good health and CMV-seronegative.

V usage is TRBV11-3 and J usage is TRBJ2-7, with D maybe TRBD2 (6 bases). CDR3 size: 15 residues. Deletions cut 1 base from V and 0 bases from J, with 10 bases between. Germline V gene data show CDR1 as SGHNT and CDR2 as YENEEA. Here the CDR3 DNA reads TGTGCCAGCAGCTTAGGAGGGGAGGACTCCTACGAGCAGTACTTC. Translating gives CASSLGGEDSYEQYF. The variable domain in full, with the rest retrieved from reference TRBV11-3 and TRBJ2-7, is EAGVVQSPRYKIIEKKQPVAFWCNPISGHNTLYWYLQNLGQGPELLIRYENEEAVDDSQLPKDRFSAERLKGVDSTLKIQPAELGDSAVYLCASSLGGEDSYEQYFGPGTRLTVT.

The chain has TRBV15 and TRBJ2-1; 7 nucleotides match TRBD1. Trimming at V came to 1 base and at J to 4 bases, leaving 4 bases not matched to a gene. Germline CDR1 is LNHNV and CDR2 is YYDKDF (reference sequence). The CDR3 runs 15 residues. CDR3 bases: TGTGCCACCAGCAGAGCATCAGGGGGTTACAATGAGCAGTTCTTC. It yields the protein CATSRASGGYNEQFF.

About this clone itself: Other DNA sequences of this sample code for an identical CDR3. V usage is TRBV18 and J usage is TRBJ1-3, with a tentative D call TRBD1 (6 bases). The CDR3 contains 15 residues. The germline V gene has CDR1 KGHSH and CDR2 LQKENI. Trimming took off 2 bases at V and 0 bases at J, with 8 bases between the two ends. The CDR3 protein is CASSPRTDSGNTIYF. The CDR3 DNA reads as TGTGCCAGCTCACCAAGGACAGACTCTGGAAACACCATATATTTT.

The chain links TRBV30 to TRBJ1-6; D not resolved. The CDR3 contains 11 residues. The V end lost 5 bases, the J end lost 9 bases, and 8 bases lay between the germline ends. Germline loops: CDR1 GTSNPN, CDR2 SVGIG (reference sequence). The DNA for the CDR3 is TGTGCCTGGGGGTCGGGTTCACCCCTCCACTTT. It specifies CAWGSGSPLHF.

The chain recombines TRBV7-2 with TRBJ1-1; the match to TRBD1 covers 7 bases. CDR1 and CDR2 from the germline V gene are SGHTA and FQGNSA. The CDR3 has 18 residues. The V and J ends lost 1 base and 4 bases, in that order; junction bases with no gene match: 15. CDR3 loop: CASSLVGGPQGLGTEAFF. CDR3 in DNA: TGTGCCAGCAGCTTAGTCGGAGGACCACAGGGGTTAGGCACTGAAGCTTTCTTT.

The chain recombines TRBV27 with TRBJ2-2; 12 bases are a match to TRBD1. Germline V gene data show CDR1 as MNHEY and CDR2 as SMNVEV (reference sequence). The CDR3 is 16 amino acids. The V gene end was trimmed by 3 bases and the J gene end by 6 bases; junction bases not matched to a gene: 5. This chain's CDR3 is CASSFPGQGAPGELFF. CDR3 nucleotides: TGTGCCAGCAGTTTCCCGGGACAGGGGGCTCCCGGGGAGCTGTTTTTT.

This clone was picked up one time. This chain links TRBV4-3 with TRBJ1-6; D call uncertain. The CDR3 consists of 14 residues. Trimming shortened V by 4 bases and J by 7 bases, and 11 bases separated the two germline ends. Germline CDR1 LGHNA, CDR2 YSLEER. The CDR3 reads CASSLRGVNSPLHF. The DNA of the CDR3 is TGCGCCAGCAGCCTCCGCGGGGTCAATTCACCCCTCCACTTT.

The chain employs TRBV27 and TRBJ2-1, with unresolved D. V dropped 5 bases and J dropped 4 bases, with 12 bases sitting between them. The CDR3 is made up of 14 amino acids. Germline lookup yields CDR1 MNHEY and CDR2 SMNVEV (reference sequence). The CDR3 reads CASSLDAGYNEQFF. CDR3 bases: TGTGCCAGCAGTCTCGATGCAGGATACAATGAGCAGTTCTTC.

V usage is TRBV7-9 and J usage is TRBJ1-1; a possible D gene is TRBD1 (5 bases). This CDR3 spans 16 amino acids. Germline V gene sequence: CDR1 SEHNR, CDR2 FQNEAQ (reference sequence). The germline V and J ends were trimmed by 5 bases and 1 base, with 17 bases remaining between them. CDR3 DNA sequence: TGTGCCAGCAGCCCCACCGGGGGGGGAGGGAACACTGAAGCTTTCTTT. This sequence encodes CASSPTGGGGNTEAFF.

V gene TRBV6-1 combines with J gene TRBJ2-5; possible D gene TRBD1, 6 bases. The ends were cut back, 7 bases at V and 5 bases at J, with 17 bases in the middle. Per germline, CDR1 MNHNS and CDR2 SASEGT. The CDR3 has 14 amino acids. The CDR3 loop reads CASTRDTGFETQYF. The CDR3 DNA sequence: TGTGCCAGCACTCGGGACACAGGTTTTGAGACCCAGTACTTC.

The chain employs TRBV4-1 and TRBJ2-7; 7 bases are a match to TRBD2. This CDR3 region has 16 residues. Germline trimming cut 4 bases from V and 1 base from J; bases unmatched to any gene: 10. Germline assignment: CDR1 MGHRA and CDR2 YSYEKL. CDR3 in amino acids: CASSPQWSGVSYEQYF. Written as DNA, the CDR3 is TGCGCCAGCAGCCCGCAATGGAGCGGGGTTTCCTACGAGCAGTACTTC.

The V call is TRBV6-5, the J call TRBJ1-2; 11 bases are a match to TRBD1. The germline V gene encodes CDR1 MNHEY and CDR2 SVGAGI. This CDR3 region has 14 residues. Trimming cost V 6 bases and J 7 bases; bases outside gene matches: 7. CDR3 amino acids: CASSRTGGKSGYTF. For the CDR3, the DNA is TGTGCCAGCAGCCGGACAGGGGGCAAGAGTGGCTACACCTTC.

The table lists this clone with a count of one. V usage is TRBV15 and J usage is TRBJ1-2, with 12 bases matching TRBD1. The CDR3 spans 18 residues. The V gene's germline CDR1 is LNHNV and CDR2 YYDKDF (reference sequence). J was trimmed by 6 bases and V by 1 base; bases with no gene match: 12. CDR3 coding DNA: TGTGCCACCAGCAGAGCGTCCGGGACAGGGGGCGGGGGAGATGGCTACACCTTC. Translated: CATSRASGTGGGGDGYTF.

The chain couples TRBV10-3 to TRBJ2-7; TRBD1 aligns across 8 bases. Per the germline V gene, CDR1 is ENHRY and CDR2 is SYGVKD. This CDR3 is built from 13 residues. V shed 7 bases and J 1 base; nucleotides not matched to a gene: 3. CDR3 sequence reads: CAIMGQESYEQYF. CDR3 DNA: TGTGCCATCATGGGACAGGAATCCTACGAGCAGTACTTC.

This chain connects TRBV18 to TRBJ2-5; D unclear. The length of the CDR3 is 13 residues. With 6 bases removed from V and 2 bases from J, the gap between germline ends came to 10 bases. From germline, CDR1 is KGHSH and CDR2 LQKENI. The CDR3 sequence is CASSVSLQETQYF. Written as DNA, the CDR3 is TGTGCCAGCTCCGTTAGCCTACAAGAGACCCAGTACTTC.

V usage is TRBV5-4 and J usage is TRBJ2-3, with D possibly being TRBD2 (6 bases). From germline, CDR1 is SGHNT and CDR2 YYREEE (reference sequence). V gave up 3 bases and J gave up 0 bases, with 17 bases separating them. This CDR3 is 17 amino acids long. The DNA of the CDR3 is TGTGCCAGCAGCTCGAAGGGAGGTGGCAGAAGCACAGATACGCAGTATTTT. It yields the protein CASSSKGGGRSTDTQYF. The complete variable domain, with remaining parts taken from reference TRBV5-4 and TRBJ2-3, reads ETGVTQSPTHLIKTRGQQVTLRCSSQSGHNTVSWYQQALGQGPQFIFQYYREEENGRGNFPPRFSGLQFPNYSSELNVNALELDDSALYLCASSSKGGGRSTDTQYFGPGTRLTVL.

The chain combines TRBV28 with TRBJ2-7; 7 bases map to TRBD1. With V trimmed by 5 bases and J by 1 base, 5 bases remained unmatched. Looked up from germline, CDR1 is MDHEN and CDR2 is SYDVKM. The CDR3 sequence is 14 residues long. CDR3 sequence reads: CASSAGDRSYEQYF. CDR3 in DNA: TGTGCCAGCAGTGCAGGGGACAGATCCTACGAGCAGTACTTC.

This chain connects TRBV4-1 to TRBJ2-1; 9 positions match TRBD1. After removal of 6 bases from V and 4 bases from J, the junction contained 7 bases not matched to a gene. CDR1 is MGHRA and CDR2 is YSYEKL in the germline V gene. This CDR3 has 15 amino acids. The CDR3 reads CASSPGTGRYNEQFF. The CDR3, as DNA: TGCGCCAGCAGTCCCGGGACAGGGCGATACAATGAGCAGTTCTTC.

This rearrangement joins TRBV30 to TRBJ2-7, with 10 positions matching TRBD2. CDR3 length: 14 amino acids. The germline CDR1 and CDR2 sequences are GTSNPN and SVGIG (reference sequence). With V trimmed by 2 bases and J by 2 bases, 3 bases remained unmatched. The CDR3 DNA is TGTGCCTGGAGTCCCAGCGGGGGGGCCTACGAGCAGTACTTC. The encoded protein is CAWSPSGGAYEQYF.

The chain carries TRBV9 and TRBJ2-2, with D perhaps matching TRBD1 (6 bases). CDR3 length equals 16 residues. V gave up 1 base and J gave up 0 bases, with 10 bases separating them. Germline V lookup: CDR1 SGDLS, CDR2 YYNGEE. The DNA for the CDR3 is TGTGCCAGCAGCGTATACAGGGCGGCGAACACCGGGGAGCTGTTTTTT. Translation gives CASSVYRAANTGELFF.

This chain joins TRBV29-1 and TRBJ1-6; D is perhaps TRBD1 (5 bases). The germline V gene encodes CDR1 SQVTM and CDR2 ANQGSEA. The V end lost 4 bases, the J end lost 10 bases, and 14 bases lay between the germline ends. This CDR3 spans 13 amino acids. The CDR3 sequence is CSVGGEGGSPLHF. CDR3 sequence (DNA): TGCAGCGTTGGGGGGGAGGGAGGCTCACCCCTCCACTTT.

The chain couples TRBV25-1 to TRBJ2-7, with TRBD1 identical over 10 bases. V lost 5 bases and J lost 0; bases outside the gene matches: 4. The CDR3 covers 15 residues. Germline-derived CDR1 and CDR2 are MGHDK and SYGVNS. CDR3 sequence (DNA): TGTGCCAGCAGTCCCGGGACAGGGGTCTCCTACGAGCAGTACTTC. Protein: CASSPGTGVSYEQYF.

The chain employs TRBV9 and TRBJ1-2; D possibly corresponds to TRBD1 (5 bases). This CDR3 region has 18 residues. Germline assignment: CDR1 SGDLS and CDR2 YYNGEE. V was shortened by 2 bases and J by 0 bases, with 20 bases between the two germline ends. CDR3 coding DNA: TGTGCCAGCAGCGTTGACAGCGGGCCCGGCGATGCTAACTATGGCTACACCTTC. Translated: CASSVDSGPGDANYGYTF.

CDR3 sequence (DNA): TGTGCCAGCAGCCCAACTGGGGCCAACGTCCTGACTTTC. Translating it yields CASSPTGANVLTF. The V gene is TRBV7-3, the J gene TRBJ2-6; no firm D call. This CDR3 has 13 residues. Germline-derived CDR1 and CDR2 are SGHTA and FQGTGA. V was shortened by 5 bases and J by 2 bases, with 4 bases between the two germline ends. The variable domain in full, with the rest retrieved from reference TRBV7-3 and TRBJ2-6, is GAGVSQTPSNKVTEKGKYVELRCDPISGHTALYWYRQSLGQGPEFLIYFQGTGAADDSGLPNDRFFAVRPEGSVSTLKIQRTERGDSAVYLCASSPTGANVLTFGAGSRLTVL.

V and J are TRBV19 and TRBJ1-5; TRBD1 matches at 10 bases. Germline CDR1 reads LNHDA; CDR2 reads SQIVND (reference sequence). CDR3 length: 17 residues. Trimming cost V 4 bases and J 5 bases; bases outside gene matches: 11. CDR3 in amino acids: CASSTPRRTGGYQPQHF. The DNA for the CDR3 is TGTGCCAGTAGTACCCCGAGGAGGACAGGGGGATATCAGCCCCAGCATTTT.

The rearrangement uses TRBV5-1 and TRBJ2-7, with 10 bases lining up with TRBD2. V lost 7 bases and J lost 0; bases outside the gene matches: 4. The germline CDR1 and CDR2 sequences are SGHRS and YFSETQ. The CDR3 extends over 14 amino acids. DNA of the CDR3: TGCGCCAGCTCCCGACTAGCGGGCTCCTACGAGCAGTACTTC. It specifies CASSRLAGSYEQYF.

V usage is TRBV7-9 and J usage is TRBJ1-6; tentatively, D is TRBD1 (6 bases). Trimming cost V 4 bases and J 5 bases, with 12 bases left between them. CDR3 length equals 15 residues. Germline assignment: CDR1 SEHNR and CDR2 FQNEAQ (reference sequence). The CDR3 region has the DNA TGTGCCAGCAGCTCATGGACAGCTAATAATTCACCCCTCCACTTT. It encodes CASSSWTANNSPLHF.

This clone was observed once. CDR3 loop: CASSPYRDTEGYTF. The CDR3 nucleotides read TGCGCCAGCAGCCCCTACCGGGACACGGAGGGCTACACCTTC. The chain recombines TRBV4-1 with TRBJ1-2, with D maybe TRBD1 (6 bases). This CDR3 has 14 amino acids. The germline gives CDR1 MGHRA, CDR2 YSYEKL. V shed 4 bases and J shed 8 bases, with 17 bases lying between them.